Below, one T cell receptor beta chain is given with its context. This specimen comes from a study of blood T cell repertoires in COVID-19. The overall study: Sites in the United States, Italy and Spain provided acute and convalescent COVID-19 samples. PBMCs, B-cell-depleted T cells, or T cells provided the cDNA or gDNA that made up the material.

The CDR3 consists of 9 residues. Deletions cut 5 bases from V and 7 bases from J, with 5 bases between. Germline lookup yields CDR1 DFQATT and CDR2 SNEGSKA (reference sequence). Per the study methods: Amplification of reference gene primers provided the estimated nucleated cell counts. The table came from immunoSEQ multiplex PCR; TCRdb's copy has only in-frame clones and leaves some out. D and trimming come from the DNA, and the V and J calls and clone size come from that table. The data hold about 230,000 clones, with 70% to 90% observed a single time. Sequencing used peripheral blood. The sequence came from a woman in her sixties or seventies with active or convalescent COVID-19. The genes are TRBV20-1 and TRBJ2-5, with D uncertain. The CDR3 nucleotides are TGCAGTGCTGGCCGGACCCAGTACTTC. This encodes CSAGRTQYF.